This TCR beta chain was found in a study of blood T cell repertoires in COVID-19. Study details: Samples came from the United States, Italy and Spain, spanning acute and convalescent COVID-19. Nucleic acid was either cDNA or gDNA, and it came from T cells, B-cell-depleted T cells, or PBMCs.

The CDR3 has 14 amino acids. Germline V gene data show CDR1 as SGHTA and CDR2 as FQGNSA. The V end lost 5 bases, the J end lost 6 bases, and 15 bases lay between the germline ends. How the authors handled the data: Amplification with reference gene primers provided the estimates of nucleated cell counts. Profiled with immunoSEQ multiplex PCR; TCRdb holds only in-frame clones, not every one. V and J calls and clone size come straight from that table; D and trimming were deduced from the DNA. The sample shows approximately 120,000 clones, 75% to 90% of them seen only once. A Seattle source enrolled patients during active infection and followed them longitudinally.

The V gene is TRBV7-2, the J gene TRBJ2-3; tentatively, D is TRBD1 (5 bases). This receptor was obtained from a woman of 80 years or more with COVID-19, enrolled during active disease. Sequenced: peripheral blood. CDR3 nucleotides: TGTGCCAGCAGCCCCCAGGGTTCGCGGGATACGCAGTATTTT. Encoded protein: CASSPQGSRDTQYF. The entire variable domain, with the rest obtained from reference TRBV7-2 and TRBJ2-3, is as follows: GAGVSQSPSNKVTEKGKDVELRCDPISGHTALYWYRQSLGQGLEFLIYFQGNSAPDKSGLPSDRFSAERTGGSVSTLTIQRTQQEDSAVYLCASSPQGSRDTQYFGPGTRLTVL.